The 15 T cell receptor beta chains given below trace back to one sample, sequenced in a study of shared clonotypes between healthy human individuals. As defined, naive CD8 cells were CD45RO-negative and positively selected for CCR7, with terminally differentiated effector memory CD45RA+ cells excluded. The data were produced by immunoSEQ multiplex PCR, yet TCRdb's version contains in-frame clones alone and is incomplete. This table holds some 2.1 million clones, roughly 94% found once. The sequencing input was naive CD8+ T cells sorted from blood. These receptor sequences come from a man aged 18 to 29 in good health.

The chain employs TRBV27 and TRBJ1-2; possibly TRBD1 for D (5 bases). Germline values: CDR1 MNHEY, CDR2 SMNVEV (reference sequence). The ends were cut back, 5 bases at V and 7 bases at J, with 20 bases in the middle. The CDR3 spans 15 residues. The CDR3 region is CASSHSPPGGGGYTF. CDR3 bases: TGTGCCAGCAGTCACTCACCCCCCGGGGGTGGTGGCTACACCTTC.

The rearrangement joins TRBV7-6 to TRBJ2-1; TRBD2 matches at 9 bases. With V trimmed by 5 bases and J by 9 bases, 20 bases remained unmatched. There are 18 residues in the CDR3. Germline V gives CDR1 SGHVS, CDR2 FNYEAQ. The CDR3 DNA follows: TGTGCCAGCAGCGTCCTGGCGGGAGGGCCGACACCTCAGGGTGAGCAGTTCTTC. Protein sequence: CASSVLAGGPTPQGEQFF.

The V call is TRBV28, the J call TRBJ1-1; D might be TRBD1 (6 bases). Trimming cost V 6 bases and J 6 bases, with 17 bases left between them. Germline lookup yields CDR1 MDHEN and CDR2 SYDVKM. The CDR3 totals 14 residues. The chain's CDR3 is CASRTTGPGAEAFF. The CDR3 DNA reads as TGTGCCAGCAGAACGACAGGTCCGGGCGCTGAAGCTTTCTTT.

V is TRBV4-2 and J is TRBJ1-6; 11 bases match TRBD1. This CDR3 contains 16 residues. Germline V lookup: CDR1 LGHNA, CDR2 YNFKEQ. V lost 2 bases to trimming and J lost 15 bases; unmatched junction nucleotides: 12. CDR3 in DNA: TGTGCCAGCAGCCAATCCCAGTGGACAGGGGGCCAGGTCCTCCACTTT. It codes for CASSQSQWTGGQVLHF.

CDR3 region: CASSFDSGPSYEQYF. CDR3 DNA sequence: TGTGCCAGCAGCTTTGACTCCGGGCCCTCCTACGAGCAGTACTTC. The chain links TRBV7-9 to TRBJ2-7; D call uncertain. Deletions cut 3 bases from V and 0 bases from J, with 12 bases between. Germline V gene sequence: CDR1 SEHNR, CDR2 FQNEAQ (reference sequence). The CDR3 runs to 15 residues.

The chain combines TRBV11-2 with TRBJ1-2; D is unclear. Germline V lookup: CDR1 SGHAT, CDR2 FQNNGV. Trimming cost V 0 bases and J 2 bases, with 10 bases left between them. The CDR3 runs to 15 residues. CDR3: CASSLDPQLNYGYTF. CDR3 nucleotide sequence: TGTGCCAGCAGCTTAGATCCCCAGTTGAACTATGGCTACACCTTC.

The chain carries TRBV4-1 and TRBJ1-6; no firm D call. The germline V and J ends were trimmed by 0 bases and 9 bases, with 9 bases remaining between them. The CDR3 consists of 14 residues. The V gene's germline CDR1 is MGHRA and CDR2 YSYEKL. The CDR3 loop is CASSQDQGSSPLHF. CDR3 coding DNA: TGCGCCAGCAGCCAAGATCAAGGGAGTTCACCCCTCCACTTT.

This chain links TRBV30 with TRBJ1-4; D is unclear. Trimming pared 1 base from V and 0 bases from J, leaving 9 bases between. This CDR3 region has 15 residues. The germline V gene has CDR1 GTSNPN and CDR2 SVGIG (reference sequence). The CDR3 sequence: CAWSESPATNEKLFF. CDR3 sequence (DNA): TGTGCCTGGAGTGAGTCCCCTGCAACTAATGAAAAACTGTTTTTT.

This chain joins TRBV7-9 and TRBJ2-7; D remains unclear. V gave up 4 bases and J gave up 6 bases, with 7 bases separating them. In germline, CDR1 is SEHNR, CDR2 FQNEAQ (reference sequence). CDR3 size: 11 residues. The DNA of the CDR3 is TGTGCCAGCAGCTGGGATTCCGAGCAGTACTTC. This encodes CASSWDSEQYF. Full variable domain (missing parts from reference TRBV7-9 and TRBJ2-7): DTGVSQNPRHKITKRGQNVTFRCDPISEHNRLYWYRQTLGQGPEFLTYFQNEAQLEKSRLLSDRFSAERPKGSFSTLEIQRTEQGDSAMYLCASSWDSEQYFGPGTRLTVT.

The genes are TRBV14 and TRBJ2-7; D not resolved. The V end lost 5 bases, the J end lost 6 bases, and 26 bases lay between the germline ends. The CDR3 has 17 residues. Germline V gene lookup returns CDR1 SGHDN and CDR2 FVKESK. CDR3 region: CASSAQVGLDSYFEQYF. The CDR3 nucleotides are TGTGCCAGCAGCGCCCAGGTAGGCCTCGATTCGTACTTCGAGCAGTACTTC.

DNA of the CDR3: TGTGCCAGCAGCGCTTCAGGGGGCGTCGGAAACACCATATATTTT. This translates into CASSASGGVGNTIYF. The chain has TRBV9 and TRBJ1-3, with 8 bases aligning to TRBD1. Trimming at V came to 3 bases and at J to 4 bases, leaving 6 bases not matched to a gene. Germline CDR1 reads SGDLS; CDR2 reads YYNGEE. This CDR3 spans 15 amino acids.

The chain recombines TRBV6-5 with TRBJ1-2, with D unresolved. Germline V gene data show CDR1 as MNHEY and CDR2 as SVGAGI. This CDR3 comprises 14 residues. Trimming took off 2 bases at V and 4 bases at J, with 11 bases between the two ends. CDR3 sequence: CASSYTESLYGYTF. The CDR3 DNA is TGTGCCAGCAGTTACACCGAATCCCTCTATGGCTACACCTTC.

This clone was detected once. The V gene is TRBV11-2, the J gene TRBJ2-5; TRBD2 matches at 7 bases. Germline V gives CDR1 SGHAT, CDR2 FQNNGV. This CDR3 contains 15 residues. Trimming took 4 bases from V and 0 from J; bases not matched to a gene: 5. CDR3 region: CASSSNLADQETQYF. The CDR3 bases are TGTGCCAGCAGCTCAAATCTAGCGGACCAAGAGACCCAGTACTTC.

V is TRBV5-5 and J is TRBJ2-5; D is unresolved. Per the germline V gene, CDR1 is SGHKS and CDR2 is YYEKEE (reference sequence). Trimming took 4 bases from V and 4 from J, leaving 11 bases between them. The CDR3 has 13 residues. CDR3 amino acids: CASSRAWGETQYF. In DNA, the CDR3 is TGTGCCAGCAGCCGGGCCTGGGGAGAGACCCAGTACTTC.

This chain uses TRBV4-1 with TRBJ2-1; TRBD2 matches at 8 bases. Germline V gene data show CDR1 as MGHRA and CDR2 as YSYEKL. This CDR3 has 17 amino acids. The V segment lost 1 base and the J segment 1 base; nucleotides outside the gene matches: 6. The CDR3 is CASSQASGGLSYNEQFF. The CDR3 nucleotides are TGCGCCAGCAGCCAAGCAAGCGGGGGCCTTTCCTACAATGAGCAGTTCTTC.